These T cell receptor beta chains were read from a single sample in a study of shared clonotypes between healthy human individuals. The assay was immunoSEQ multiplex PCR, and TCRdb's table has in-frame clones only and misses some. The sample has over a million clones; 95% to 99% are singletons. Material: naive CD4+ T cells sorted from blood. The receptors originated from a young man in good health. Both conserved end residues are part of each CDR3. The D gene is left open where the match is weak. The size of a clone is reported for some rows only, either as once, few or many, or as a class for expanded clones.

V	D	size	length	J	CDR3	DNA
TRBV14	NA	NA	12	TRBJ1-5	CASSLPGQPQHF	TGTGCCAGCAGCCTCCCAGGTCAGCCCCAGCATTTT
TRBV2	NA	NA	16	TRBJ2-3	CASSEARDPGTDTQYF	TGTGCCAGCAGTGAAGCCCGGGACCCGGGCACAGATACGCAGTATTTT
TRBV29-1	NA	NA	12	TRBJ2-7	CSVAPGVDEQYF	TGCAGCGTTGCCCCGGGAGTCGACGAGCAGTACTTC
TRBV18	NA	NA	14	TRBJ2-3	CASSPRGGTDTQYF	TGTGCCAGCTCACCAAGGGGCGGCACAGATACGCAGTATTTT
TRBV5-1	NA	NA	13	TRBJ1-4	CASSLVLGEKLFF	TGCGCCAGCAGCTTGGTACTTGGTGAAAAACTGTTTTTT
TRBV29-1	TRBD2	NA	14	TRBJ2-1	CSVAPTSGYNEQFF	TGCAGCGTCGCCCCGACTAGCGGGTACAATGAGCAGTTCTTC
TRBV27	TRBD2	NA	18	TRBJ2-1	CASSTSAGGPPYGNEQFF	TGTGCCAGCAGCACCTCAGCGGGAGGGCCCCCCTACGGGAATGAGCAGTTCTTC
TRBV18	TRBD1	NA	15	TRBJ2-1	CASSPTGGTNNEQFF	TGTGCCAGCTCACCGACAGGGGGGACCAACAATGAGCAGTTCTTC
TRBV27	NA	NA	15	TRBJ2-5	CASSLAAELISAQYF	TGTGCCAGCAGCCTCGCCGCGGAGCTGATTTCGGCCCAGTACTTC
TRBV27	TRBD2	NA	17	TRBJ2-1	CASSKQLAGGLYNEQFF	TGTGCCAGCAGTAAACAGCTAGCGGGAGGGTTGTACAATGAGCAGTTCTTC
TRBV15	TRBD1	NA	15	TRBJ1-4	CATSRETGVNEKLFF	TGTGCCACCAGCAGGGAAACAGGGGTAAATGAAAAACTGTTTTTT
TRBV11-2	TRBD2	once	16	TRBJ2-3	CASSPWRAGGTDTQYF	TGTGCCAGCAGCCCCTGGCGAGCGGGGGGCACAGATACGCAGTATTTT
TRBV5-1	NA	NA	15	TRBJ2-7	CASSLSGTLTYEQYF	TGCGCCAGCAGCTTATCCGGGACACTAACCTACGAGCAGTACTTC
TRBV25-1	NA	NA	14	TRBJ1-1	CASSSRTLQLGAFF	TGTGCCAGCAGTTCCCGGACTCTACAACTTGGGGCTTTCTTT
TRBV4-1	TRBD1	NA	16	TRBJ2-7	CASSQGRQGALYEQYF	TGCGCCAGCAGCCAAGGGCGTCAGGGGGCTCTCTACGAGCAGTACTTC
TRBV14	TRBD1	once	13	TRBJ2-7	CASSLTGRYEQYF	TGTGCCAGCAGTCTGACAGGGCGCTACGAGCAGTACTTC
TRBV7-9	NA	NA	15	TRBJ2-5	CASSLLPSLTETQYF	TGTGCCAGCAGCTTACTACCTAGCTTAACAGAGACCCAGTACTTC
TRBV27	NA	NA	17	TRBJ1-1	CASSLWGVGNLNTEAFF	TGTGCCAGCAGTTTGTGGGGGGTTGGAAACCTGAACACTGAAGCTTTCTTT
TRBV19	NA	once	15	TRBJ2-3	CASSIGTASTDTQYF	TGTGCCAGTAGTATCGGGACGGCTAGCACAGATACGCAGTATTTT
TRBV9	TRBD2	NA	15	TRBJ2-1	CASSVAPSGINEQFF	TGTGCCAGCAGCGTAGCGCCTAGCGGGATTAATGAGCAGTTCTTC
TRBV10-3	NA	NA	16	TRBJ1-4	CAISESRTAYNEKLFF	TGTGCCATCAGTGAGTCGAGGACAGCCTATAATGAAAAACTGTTTTTT
TRBV29-1	NA	once	12	TRBJ2-7	CSVVVASGEQYF	TGCAGCGTTGTGGTGGCCTCGGGCGAGCAGTACTTC
TRBV5-4	NA	once	16	TRBJ2-3	CASSSGQTTSTDTQYF	TGTGCCAGCAGCTCAGGACAGACCACTAGCACAGATACGCAGTATTTT
TRBV7-8	NA	NA	16	TRBJ2-2	CASSPTREQTTGELFF	TGTGCCAGCAGCCCGACCCGGGAACAGACCACCGGGGAGCTGTTTTTT
TRBV6-5	NA	NA	11	TRBJ1-1	CASMRGREAFF	TGTGCCAGCATGAGGGGACGTGAAGCTTTCTTT
TRBV6-5	NA	once	13	TRBJ2-1	CASSYRDYNEQFF	TGTGCCAGCAGTTACAGGGACTACAATGAGCAGTTCTTC
TRBV5-4	NA	once	16	TRBJ2-3	CASSLKRSSDTDTQFF	TGTGCCAGCAGCTTGAAACGGAGCTCGGATACAGATACGCAGTTTTTT
TRBV29-1	TRBD2	NA	15	TRBJ2-1	CSVESYGTSYSEQFF	TGCAGCGTTGAAAGTTACGGGACTAGTTATAGTGAGCAGTTCTTC
TRBV30	NA	NA	17	TRBJ1-3	CAWSVRRTPVAGNTIYF	TGTGCCTGGAGTGTACGAAGGACCCCGGTGGCTGGAAACACCATATATTTT
TRBV6-5	TRBD1	once	14	TRBJ1-6	CASSGTGANSPLHF	TGTGCCAGCAGTGGGACAGGGGCTAATTCACCCCTCCACTTT
TRBV11-2	NA	NA	13	TRBJ2-3	CASSLPRLDTQYF	TGTGCCAGCAGCTTACCGCGTCTAGATACGCAGTATTTT
TRBV2	NA	NA	14	TRBJ1-5	CASSPRRTTFEWHF	TGTGCCAGCAGTCCCCGCAGGACCACTTTTGAGTGGCATTTT
TRBV23-1	NA	NA	16	TRBJ2-7	CASTGPRGPVVYEQYF	TGCGCCAGCACCGGACCTCGGGGGCCCGTCGTCTACGAGCAGTACTTC
TRBV5-6	NA	NA	15	TRBJ2-2	CASSLVGPYSGELFF	TGTGCCAGCAGCTTGGTTGGCCCATACTCCGGGGAGCTGTTTTTT
TRBV15	TRBD2	once	15	TRBJ2-7	CATSRDPGGVDRQYF	TGTGCCACCAGCAGAGATCCGGGAGGGGTTGATAGGCAGTACTTC
TRBV5-1	TRBD2	NA	16	TRBJ2-1	CASSFIRGGEGNEQFF	TGTGCCAGCAGCTTTATTCGGGGGGGCGAAGGCAATGAGCAGTTCTTC
TRBV19	NA	NA	14	TRBJ1-2	CASSSRQVNYGYTF	TGTGCCAGTAGTAGTCGACAGGTAAACTATGGCTACACCTTC
TRBV5-4	NA	NA	15	TRBJ1-3	CASSFGGTRGNTIYF	TGTGCCAGCAGCTTCGGGGGGACGCGGGGAAACACCATATATTTT
TRBV15	TRBD2	NA	15	TRBJ2-7	CATSRGGRGEDEQYF	TGTGCCACCAGCAGAGGGGGGAGGGGCGAGGACGAGCAGTACTTC
TRBV7-8	TRBD1	NA	18	TRBJ1-3	CASSLPGWTGARVDTIYF	TGTGCCAGCAGCTTACCCGGATGGACAGGGGCTCGTGTGGACACCATATATTTT
TRBV9	NA	NA	15	TRBJ1-2	CASSVGSGFNYGYTF	TGTGCCAGCAGCGTAGGGTCGGGATTTAACTATGGCTACACCTTC
TRBV7-2	NA	NA	11	TRBJ2-3	CASSWGDTQYF	TGTGCCAGCAGCTGGGGGGATACGCAGTATTTT
TRBV28	NA	NA	16	TRBJ1-5	CASSEGGQGVNQPQHF	TGTGCCAGCAGTGAAGGGGGGCAGGGTGTCAATCAGCCCCAGCATTTT
TRBV18	NA	NA	16	TRBJ2-1	CASSPLAGHSYNEQFF	TGTGCCAGCTCACCATTGGCGGGACATTCCTACAATGAGCAGTTCTTC
TRBV7-2	TRBD2	NA	18	TRBJ2-2	CASSLNGVGGGNTGELFF	TGTGCCAGCAGCTTAAATGGAGTAGGCGGGGGGAACACCGGGGAGCTGTTTTTT
TRBV10-3	TRBD2	NA	15	TRBJ2-3	CAALPSGKIPDTQYF	TGTGCCGCGCTACCGAGCGGGAAAATTCCAGATACGCAGTATTTT
TRBV2	NA	NA	15	TRBJ1-5	CASSSTYDSNQPQHF	TGTGCCAGCAGCTCGACATACGATAGCAATCAGCCCCAGCATTTT
TRBV5-1	NA	NA	15	TRBJ2-1	CASSLASPSYNEQFF	TGCGCCAGCAGCTTGGCGTCTCCTTCCTACAATGAGCAGTTCTTC
TRBV28	TRBD2	NA	14	TRBJ2-5	CASSGLAAEETQYF	TGTGCCAGCAGTGGACTAGCGGCTGAAGAGACCCAGTACTTC
TRBV7-2	TRBD2	NA	15	TRBJ2-5	CASSLGLAGVETQYF	TGTGCCAGCAGCTTAGGACTAGCGGGAGTGGAGACCCAGTACTTC
TRBV18	NA	NA	13	TRBJ2-1	CASSPSSYNEQFF	TGTGCCAGCTCACCGAGTTCCTACAATGAGCAGTTCTTC
TRBV11-2	NA	NA	16	TRBJ1-4	CASSLALGATNEKLFF	TGTGCCAGCAGCTTAGCTTTAGGGGCAACTAATGAAAAACTGTTTTTT
TRBV19	NA	NA	12	TRBJ2-3	CASSILQGIQYF	TGTGCCAGTAGTATCCTCCAGGGTATTCAGTATTTT
TRBV5-1	NA	NA	13	TRBJ2-5	CASSLAGHETQYF	TGCGCCAGCAGCTTGGCAGGGCATGAGACCCAGTACTTC